This T cell receptor (beta chain) emerged from a study of T cells expressing NK-cell markers. From its re-call of the 5' RACE reads, TCRdb lists each CDR3 protein once, without DNA. Seen in this sample are about 260,000 distinct CDR3 sequences; the ten most common clones hold 4% to 5%. The CDR3 extends over 11 amino acids. The germline CDR1 and CDR2 sequences are MDHEN and SYDVKM. Sample: blood T cells: a sorted CD56 or NKG2C T cell subset, CD4+ or CD8+ T cells, or bulk PBMC T cells (not recorded which). The TCR sequence derives from a woman between 18 and 75 years old in good health. The V and J genes are TRBV28 and TRBJ1-2. The chain's CDR3 is CASSLRVGYTF.